These 19 T cell receptor beta chains share one sample of origin, sequenced in a study of blood T cell repertoires in COVID-19 (dated by TCRdb to 2019 to 2021). The method behind the library was the immunoSEQ multiplex PCR assay. TCRdb's version of the immuneACCESS table is confined to in-frame rearrangements and falls short of the full clone set. An unresolved V gene accounts for under half of the shortfall where checked; the remainder is of unknown origin. Counted in this sample were more than 35,000 clones; 90% of them appeared once. The ten most abundant clones make up around 4.9% of the sample. Sequencing was performed on peripheral blood. These receptor sequences come from a human donor in a cohort sampled during active COVID-19.

The chain is built from TRBV7-6 and TRBJ2-7; 12 bases are a match to TRBD1. V trimming: 4 bases; J trimming: 1 base; junction bases outside the gene matches: 17. The CDR3 contains 20 residues. The V gene's germline CDR1 is SGHVS and CDR2 FNYEAQ. DNA of the CDR3: TGTGCCAGCAGCTCCCCCCCCCGGGACAGGGGGCCTCCTCGGTCCTACGAGCAGTACTTC. The encoded protein is CASSSPPRDRGPPRSYEQYF.

The rearrangement uses TRBV23-1 and TRBJ2-3; D unresolved. TRBV23-1 is placed among ORFs of uncertain function. V was cut by 7 bases and J by 4 bases, with 12 bases left in between. The CDR3 extends over 13 amino acids. The DNA for the CDR3 is TGCGCCAGCATCCCTCCTTGTTCAGATACGCAGTATTTT. Amino acids: CASIPPCSDTQYF.

The chain links TRBV2 to TRBJ2-3; 8 bases line up with TRBD2. CDR3 length equals 16 residues. The V and J ends lost 3 bases and 0 bases, in that order; junction bases with no gene match: 5. CDR1 and CDR2 from the germline V gene are SNHLY and FYNNEI. CDR3 DNA: TGTGCCAGCAGTGATTCAGCGGGAGTTAGCACAGATACGCAGTATTTT. Protein product: CASSDSAGVSTDTQYF.

This chain joins TRBV14 and TRBJ1-4; 8 bases fit TRBD1. CDR1 is SGHDN and CDR2 is FVKESK in the germline V gene. This CDR3 is 15 amino acids long. V trimming: 3 bases; J trimming: 7 bases; junction bases outside the gene matches: 7. The CDR3 DNA is TGTGCCAGCAGCCACCAGGGGGCAAGGTTTGAAAAACTGTTTTTT. Translated: CASSHQGARFEKLFF.

This clone came up once. The rearrangement uses TRBV5-5 and TRBJ1-1; the D gene is possibly TRBD1 (5 bases). Germline V gene lookup returns CDR1 SGHKS and CDR2 YYEKEE (reference sequence). This CDR3 comprises 14 residues. The V end lost 1 base, the J end lost 4 bases, and 11 bases lay between the germline ends. Here the CDR3 reads CASSLRQGGTEAFF. CDR3 bases: TGTGCCAGCAGCTTGAGGCAGGGAGGCACTGAAGCTTTCTTT.

The CDR3 nucleotides read TGTGCCACCAGTGATTTAGGGGGCGGCGGTTCACCCCTCCACTTT. It is translated as CATSDLGGGGSPLHF. J is TRBJ1-6 and V is TRBV24-1; TRBD1 matches 7 bases. Germline V gene sequence: CDR1 KGHDR, CDR2 SFDVKD. The CDR3 has 15 residues. Germline trimming cut 1 base from V and 9 bases from J; bases unmatched to any gene: 5.

The V call is TRBV12-3 or TRBV12-4, the J call TRBJ1-2; D possibly corresponds to TRBD1 (5 bases). This CDR3 spans 13 amino acids. The ends were cut back, 1 base at V and 6 bases at J, with 9 bases in the middle. CDR3 sequence reads: CASSLGGADGYTF. CDR3 coding DNA: TGTGCCAGCAGTTTAGGGGGCGCTGATGGCTACACCTTC.

This sequence joins TRBV6-2 or TRBV6-3 and TRBJ2-1, with D possibly being TRBD2 (6 bases). This CDR3 has 14 amino acids. CDR1 and CDR2 from the germline V gene are MNHEY and SVGEGT. Trimming took off 4 bases at V and 7 bases at J, with 14 bases between the two ends. Here the CDR3 reads CASSFPRERNEQFF. The CDR3 nucleotides are TGTGCCAGCAGTTTCCCCCGGGAGCGGAATGAGCAGTTCTTC.

This clone was detected only once. The chain links TRBV6-6 to TRBJ1-2; 8 nucleotides agree with TRBD1. Germline V gene data show CDR1 as MNHNY and CDR2 as SVGAGI (reference sequence). The CDR3 is 16 residues long. The V gene end was trimmed by 7 bases and the J gene end by 1 base; junction bases not matched to a gene: 11. The CDR3 loop is CASTLNPGGINYGYTF. As DNA, the CDR3 is TGTGCCAGCACTCTAAACCCAGGGGGCATTAACTATGGCTACACCTTC.

The chain combines TRBV2 with TRBJ1-4; TRBD1 matches at 9 bases. This CDR3 is built from 13 residues. Germline V gives CDR1 SNHLY, CDR2 FYNNEI. The ends lost 11 bases at V and 3 bases at J; junction bases unmatched: 4. As DNA, the CDR3 is TGTGCCGGCCGGGACAGGGCTAATGAAAAACTGTTTTTT. Protein product: CAGRDRANEKLFF.

The chain is built from TRBV5-5 and TRBJ1-1; 12 positions agree with TRBD1. The J segment lost 7 bases and the V segment lost 4 bases, leaving 8 bases of the junction unmatched. The CDR3 runs to 15 residues. CDR1 SGHKS and CDR2 YYEKEE come from the germline V gene (reference sequence). This chain's CDR3 is CASSVGTGGLFEAFF. In DNA form, the CDR3 reads TGTGCCAGCAGCGTCGGGACAGGGGGCTTGTTTGAAGCTTTCTTT.

V usage is TRBV19 and J usage is TRBJ1-3; D is unclear. The ends were cut back, 3 bases at V and 0 bases at J, with 9 bases in the middle. The germline CDR1 and CDR2 sequences are LNHDA and SQIVND (reference sequence). The CDR3 consists of 15 residues. The CDR3 loop reads CASSIQARSGNTIYF. The CDR3 nucleotides read TGTGCCAGTAGTATCCAGGCCCGCTCTGGAAACACCATATATTTT.

The chain links TRBV28 to TRBJ1-4, with a tentative D call TRBD1 (6 bases). Deletions cut 6 bases from V and 5 bases from J, with 19 bases between. Germline assignment: CDR1 MDHEN and CDR2 SYDVKM. This CDR3 contains 16 residues. CDR3 nucleotides: TGTGCCAGCAGCTTCCCGGCCCCGGGGGGCAATGAAAAACTGTTTTTT. Translated: CASSFPAPGGNEKLFF.

The gene calls are TRBV10-3 and TRBJ2-1, with TRBD1 matching over 10 bases. CDR3 length: 15 amino acids. Germline-derived CDR1 and CDR2 are ENHRY and SYGVKD. After removal of 0 bases from V and 7 bases from J, the junction contained 3 bases not matched to a gene. The CDR3 is CAISESDRGRNEQFF. The CDR3 bases are TGTGCCATCAGTGAGTCTGACAGGGGGCGGAATGAGCAGTTCTTC.

The V and J genes are TRBV27 and TRBJ2-5; possible D gene TRBD1, 5 bases. The V and J ends lost 6 bases and 1 base respectively, with 12 bases between them. The CDR3 has 14 residues. The germline gives CDR1 MNHEY, CDR2 SMNVEV (reference sequence). The DNA for the CDR3 is TGTGCCAGCAGCACAAGGGGCCCCCAAGAGACCCAGTACTTC. This gives the protein CASSTRGPQETQYF.

The V gene is TRBV7-2, the J gene TRBJ2-3, with TRBD2 matching over 14 bases. The CDR3 is 18 residues long. Per the germline V gene, CDR1 is SGHTA and CDR2 is FQGNSA. Trimming cost V 1 base and J 4 bases; bases outside gene matches: 7. CDR3 bases: TGTGCCAGCAGCTTAGTAGGACTAGCGGGAGGCGGGCCAGATACGCAGTATTTT. The encoded protein is CASSLVGLAGGGPDTQYF.

The chain carries TRBV28 and TRBJ1-4, with TRBD1 identical over 7 bases. Germline V gene data show CDR1 as MDHEN and CDR2 as SYDVKM. The CDR3 loop spans 13 amino acids. With V trimmed by 8 bases and J by 7 bases, 7 bases remained unmatched. The CDR3 protein is CASQGGGGEKLFF. CDR3 sequence (DNA): TGTGCCAGCCAGGGGGGAGGTGGTGAAAAACTGTTTTTT.

The V call is TRBV4-3, the J call TRBJ2-7; 10 positions match TRBD2. Germline V gene sequence: CDR1 LGHNA, CDR2 YSLEER. This CDR3 is built from 15 residues. Trimming at V came to 3 bases and at J to 0 bases, leaving 2 bases not matched to a gene. The CDR3 region has the DNA TGCGCCAGCAGCCAGTGGACTAGCGGCTCCTACGAGCAGTACTTC. Protein: CASSQWTSGSYEQYF.

CDR3 in amino acids: CASRASRTGVQETQYF. CDR3 sequence (DNA): TGTGCCAGCAGAGCTTCCCGGACAGGAGTTCAAGAGACCCAGTACTTC. V is TRBV2 and J is TRBJ2-5, with 7 bases identical to TRBD1. Trimming cost V 6 bases and J 2 bases; bases outside gene matches: 12. CDR3 size: 16 residues. Germline lookup yields CDR1 SNHLY and CDR2 FYNNEI.